This T cell receptor (beta chain) was observed in a study of lymphopenia after photon versus proton radiotherapy. Findings and limits, study-wide: Under photons, naive T cells and diversity fell while effector/memory populations rose. Post-nadir diversity loss with photons came from oligoclonal expansion, particularly CD8+ Temra cells. Better survival with proton therapy was suggested as possible, not demonstrated.

This CDR3 is built from 15 residues. Germline V CDR1 and CDR2: SGHTS, YDEGEE. V shed 3 bases and J shed 6 bases, with 16 bases lying between them. On this clone itself: Its antigen is not identified.

Clones were read by immunoSEQ multiplex PCR, and TCRdb kept only the in-frame ones, dropping some. This table holds about 68,000 clones, approximately 91% found once. The material was peripheral blood, obtained from a patient treated with photon-based radiotherapy. The chain has TRBV5-8 and TRBJ2-1, with D perhaps matching TRBD2 (7 bases). This receptor was identified in a woman between 65 and 79 years old with pancreatic cancer. Here the CDR3 reads CASSYQGLAVNEQFF. The CDR3 coding sequence is TGTGCCAGCAGCTACCAGGGGCTAGCGGTCAATGAGCAGTTCTTC.